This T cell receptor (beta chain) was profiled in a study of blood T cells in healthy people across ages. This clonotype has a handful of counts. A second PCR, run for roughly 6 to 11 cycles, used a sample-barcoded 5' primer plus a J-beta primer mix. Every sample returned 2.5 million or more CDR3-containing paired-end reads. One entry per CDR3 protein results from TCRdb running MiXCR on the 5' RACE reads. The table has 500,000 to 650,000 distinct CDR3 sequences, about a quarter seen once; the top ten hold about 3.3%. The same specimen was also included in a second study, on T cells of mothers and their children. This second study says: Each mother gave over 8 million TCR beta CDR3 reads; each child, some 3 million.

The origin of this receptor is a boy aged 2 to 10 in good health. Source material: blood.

CDR3 in DNA: TGTGCCAGCAGCCCCCTAGTCGGGGCGAACACCGGGGAGCTGTTTTTT. Translated, it gives CASSPLVGANTGELFF. This chain joins TRBV7-8 and TRBJ2-2; possibly TRBD2 for D (5 bases). The CDR3 runs to 16 residues. Germline assignment: CDR1 SGHVS and CDR2 FQNEAQ. V was trimmed by 5 bases and J by 0 bases, leaving 13 bases between them.